The 4 T cell receptor beta chains listed next were all sequenced from one sample in a study of control samples from healthy donors and cancer patients. Produced via immunoSEQ multiplex PCR; TCRdb's table is partial and in-frame only. The sample records approximately 44,000 clones, about three quarters being singletons. The sequenced sample consisted of formalin-fixed, paraffin-embedded tissue. The source is a male donor with melanoma.

The genes are TRBV20-1 and TRBJ1-1; a weak D match, TRBD1 (5 bases). The CDR3 contains 11 residues. Germline CDR1 and CDR2: DFQATT and SNEGSKA (reference sequence). Between the trimmed V and J ends, which lost 6 bases and 1 base, there was a span of 6 bases. The CDR3 DNA reads TGCAGTGCGCAGGGGAACACTGAAGCTTTCTTT. It specifies CSAQGNTEAFF.

The rearrangement uses TRBV15 and TRBJ2-1; 9 bases are a match to TRBD1. This CDR3 has 15 residues. CDR1 and CDR2 from the germline V gene are LNHNV and YYDKDF (reference sequence). With V trimmed by 8 bases and J by 2 bases, 7 bases remained unmatched. CDR3 amino acids: CATGEDRGAYNEQFF. DNA of the CDR3: TGTGCCACCGGAGAAGACAGGGGGGCCTACAATGAGCAGTTCTTC. Using reference TRBV15 and TRBJ2-1 for the parts outside the CDR3, the full variable domain is DAMVIQNPRYQVTQFGKPVTLSCSQTLNHNVMYWYQQKSSQAPKLLFHYYDKDFNNEADTPDNFQSRRPNTSFCFLDIRSPGLGDTAMYLCATGEDRGAYNEQFFGPGTRLTVL.

The chain's CDR3 is CASSSSNPGTASSYYGYTF. The CDR3 DNA follows: TGTGCCAGCTCCAGTTCGAACCCCGGGACAGCCAGTAGTTACTATGGCTACACCTTC. The chain has TRBV18 and TRBJ1-2, with 7 nucleotides matching TRBD1. Germline V gene sequence: CDR1 KGHSH, CDR2 LQKENI. The junction had 22 bases not matched to a gene; V was cut back by 6 bases and J by 3 bases. This CDR3 region has 19 residues.

J is TRBJ2-2 and V is TRBV19; 9 positions match TRBD1. The V and J ends lost 4 bases and 4 bases, in that order; junction bases with no gene match: 4. The CDR3 totals 15 residues. Germline V gives CDR1 LNHDA, CDR2 SQIVND (reference sequence). CDR3 sequence reads: CASSTGQGSTGELFF. Written as DNA, the CDR3 is TGTGCCAGTAGTACCGGACAGGGGAGCACCGGGGAGCTGTTTTTT.